The present T cell receptor (beta chain) was sequenced within a study of T cell responses to AZD1222 COVID-19 vaccine. Study-wide results and caveats: There were vaccine-associated CD4 TCRs across spike, dominant at 160-218 and 743-854. Clonal diversity was possibly underestimated, and the donors were mostly white British, with more females. A rise in Spike-specific TCR breadth and depth followed two AZD1222 doses. At study baseline, merely roughly 6 AZD1222 recipients were seropositive.

Sequencing was performed with immunoSEQ multiplex PCR; in TCRdb, only in-frame clones are kept and a portion is missing. The sample shows fewer than 200,000 clones, roughly 87% of them seen only once. Trimming cost V 2 bases and J 3 bases, with 11 bases left between them. CDR1 and CDR2 from the germline V gene are SGHTA and FQGNSA. CDR3 length equals 14 residues. A remark on this clone: Its specificity is unknown.

This sample comprised peripheral blood, obtained 28 days after the second AZD1222 dose. The TCR comes from an adult who received the AZD1222 COVID-19 vaccine. The chain joins TRBV7-2 to TRBJ2-7, with D perhaps TRBD1 or TRBD2 (6 bases each). CDR3 residues: CASSLRGAGYEQYF. Here the CDR3 DNA reads TGTGCCAGCAGCTTAAGGGGGGCGGGCTACGAGCAGTACTTC. Full variable domain (missing parts from reference TRBV7-2 and TRBJ2-7): GAGVSQSPSNKVTEKGKDVELRCDPISGHTALYWYRQSLGQGLEFLIYFQGNSAPDKSGLPSDRFSAERTGGSVSTLTIQRTQQEDSAVYLCASSLRGAGYEQYFGPGTRLTVT.